This record concerns one T cell receptor (beta chain) sequence. From germline, CDR1 is KGHSH and CDR2 LQKENI. The CDR3 covers 16 residues. Trimming cost V 1 base and J 2 bases, with 15 bases left between them. The data were obtained in a study of blood T cell repertoires in COVID-19. Profiled with immunoSEQ multiplex PCR; TCRdb holds only in-frame clones, not every one. The data contain about 360,000 clones, around 87% of them singletons. Cohorts were assigned according to the clinical history that participants reported. Recovered status in Cohort 3 required two negative PCRs, clearance, or symptom resolution.

The chain links TRBV18 to TRBJ2-7; D is perhaps TRBD1 (6 bases). The sequenced sample was PBMCs or T cells enriched from blood (not recorded which). The clonotype comes from a man between 25 and 39 years old who had recovered from COVID-19. CDR3: CASSPLYRVIAYEQYF. The CDR3 DNA reads as TGTGCCAGCTCACCACTTTACAGGGTAATCGCCTACGAGCAGTACTTC.